This T cell receptor beta chain was documented in a study of OX40 agonist ivuxolimab in advanced cancers. The CDR3 extends over 15 amino acids. The germline V and J ends were trimmed by 8 bases and 2 bases, with 18 bases remaining between them. Germline CDR1 reads SNHLY; CDR2 reads FYNNEI. Points on this clone: Its target is not known.

Study findings and constraints: Some of the lowest clonal expansion was seen in partial responders at 0.1-3.0 mg/kg.

It was autoimmune disease history or systemic immunosuppression that excluded patients. The investigators sampled blood at baseline, at cycle 4 day 1, and at cycle 7 day 1. The data were produced by immunoSEQ multiplex PCR, yet TCRdb's version contains in-frame clones alone and is incomplete. The data contain about 150,000 clones, 90% to 95% of them singletons. This sequence joins TRBV2 and TRBJ2-5, with a weak D call TRBD2 (6 bases). The sequencing here drew on CD4+ or CD8+ T cells sorted from blood, taken in a trial of the OX40 agonist ivuxolimab. The TCR sequence derives from an adult with an advanced solid tumor such as melanoma, head and neck, liver or kidney cancer. The CDR3: CASGQTGVGQETQYF. The CDR3 nucleotides are TGTGCCAGCGGACAAACGGGAGTCGGGCAAGAGACCCAGTACTTC.